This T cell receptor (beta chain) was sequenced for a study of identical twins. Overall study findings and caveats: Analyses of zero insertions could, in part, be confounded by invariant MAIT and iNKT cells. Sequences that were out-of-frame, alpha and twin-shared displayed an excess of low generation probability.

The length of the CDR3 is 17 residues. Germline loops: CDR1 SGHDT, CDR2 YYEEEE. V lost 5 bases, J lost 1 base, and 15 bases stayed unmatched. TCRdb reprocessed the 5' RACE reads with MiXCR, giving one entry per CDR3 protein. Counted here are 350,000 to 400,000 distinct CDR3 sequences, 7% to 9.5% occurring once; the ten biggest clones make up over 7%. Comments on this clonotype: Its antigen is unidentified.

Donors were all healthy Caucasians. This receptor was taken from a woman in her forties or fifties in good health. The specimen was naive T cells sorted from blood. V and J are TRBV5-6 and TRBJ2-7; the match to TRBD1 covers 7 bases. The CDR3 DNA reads TGTGCCAGCAGGGGTAACAGGGGCCGCGCCTTTTCCTACGAGCAGTACTTC. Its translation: CASRGNRGRAFSYEQYF.